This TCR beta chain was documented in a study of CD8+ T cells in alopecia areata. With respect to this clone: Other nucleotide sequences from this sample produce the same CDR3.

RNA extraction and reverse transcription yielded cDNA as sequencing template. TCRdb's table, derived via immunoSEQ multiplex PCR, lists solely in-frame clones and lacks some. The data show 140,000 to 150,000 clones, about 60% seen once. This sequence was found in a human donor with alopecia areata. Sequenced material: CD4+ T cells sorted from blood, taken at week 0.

The CDR3 DNA follows: TGCGCCAGCAGCCAAGTGGCCAACTACGAGCAGTACTTC. It translates to CASSQVANYEQYF. The J gene is TRBJ2-7, the V gene TRBV4-1, with D hard to call. The CDR3 contains 13 residues. Germline CDR1 MGHRA, CDR2 YSYEKL. Trimming removed 1 base at V and 3 bases at J, with 7 bases between.